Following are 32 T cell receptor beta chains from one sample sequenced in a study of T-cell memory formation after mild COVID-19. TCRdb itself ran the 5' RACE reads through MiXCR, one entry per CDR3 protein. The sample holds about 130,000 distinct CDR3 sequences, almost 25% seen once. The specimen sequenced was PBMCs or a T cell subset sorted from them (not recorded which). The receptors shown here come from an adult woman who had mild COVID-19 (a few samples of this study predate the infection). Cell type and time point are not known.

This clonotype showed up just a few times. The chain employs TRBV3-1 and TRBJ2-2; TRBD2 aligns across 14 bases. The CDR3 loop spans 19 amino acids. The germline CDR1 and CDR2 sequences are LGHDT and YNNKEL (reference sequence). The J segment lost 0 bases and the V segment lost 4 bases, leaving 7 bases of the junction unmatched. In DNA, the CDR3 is TGTGCCAGCAGCCGTGAGCCGGGACTAGCGGGAGCGAACACCGGGGAGCTGTTTTTT. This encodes CASSREPGLAGANTGELFF.

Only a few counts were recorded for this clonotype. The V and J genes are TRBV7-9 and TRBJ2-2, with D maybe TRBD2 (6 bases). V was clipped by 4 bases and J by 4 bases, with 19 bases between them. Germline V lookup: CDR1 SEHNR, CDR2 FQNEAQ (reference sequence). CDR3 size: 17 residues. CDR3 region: CASSSTGGFRGTGELFF. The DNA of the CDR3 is TGTGCCAGCAGCTCCACCGGGGGATTCCGTGGCACCGGGGAGCTGTTTTTT.

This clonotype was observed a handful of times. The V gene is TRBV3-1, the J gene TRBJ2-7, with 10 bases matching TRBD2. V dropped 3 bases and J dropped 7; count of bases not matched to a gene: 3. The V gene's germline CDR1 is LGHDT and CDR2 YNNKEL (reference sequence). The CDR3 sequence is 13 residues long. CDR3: CASSHGTSVEQYF. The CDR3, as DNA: TGTGCCAGCAGCCACGGGACTAGCGTGGAGCAGTACTTC.

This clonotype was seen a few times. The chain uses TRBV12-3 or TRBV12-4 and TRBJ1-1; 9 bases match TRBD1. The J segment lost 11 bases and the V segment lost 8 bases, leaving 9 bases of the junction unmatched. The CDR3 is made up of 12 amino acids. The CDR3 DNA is TGTGCCAGCCGTCCCGGGACAGGGATGGCTTTCTTT. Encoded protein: CASRPGTGMAFF.

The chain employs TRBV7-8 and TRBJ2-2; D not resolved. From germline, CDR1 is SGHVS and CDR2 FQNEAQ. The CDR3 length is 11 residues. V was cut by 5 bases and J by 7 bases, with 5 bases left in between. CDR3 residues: CASSVGGELFF. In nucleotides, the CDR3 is TGTGCCAGCAGCGTTGGCGGGGAGCTGTTTTTT.

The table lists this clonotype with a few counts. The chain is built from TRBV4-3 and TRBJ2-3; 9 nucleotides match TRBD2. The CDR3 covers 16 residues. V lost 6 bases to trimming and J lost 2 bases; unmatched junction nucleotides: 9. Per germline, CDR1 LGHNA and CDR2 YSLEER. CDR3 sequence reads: CASSQRLAEDTDTQYF. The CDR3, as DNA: TGCGCCAGCAGTCAGCGACTAGCGGAAGACACAGATACGCAGTATTTT.

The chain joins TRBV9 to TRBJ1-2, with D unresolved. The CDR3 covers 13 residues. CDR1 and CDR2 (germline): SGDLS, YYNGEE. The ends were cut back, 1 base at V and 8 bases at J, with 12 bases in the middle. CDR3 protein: CASSVNEGRGYTF. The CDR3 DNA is TGTGCCAGCAGCGTAAATGAGGGTAGGGGCTACACCTTC.

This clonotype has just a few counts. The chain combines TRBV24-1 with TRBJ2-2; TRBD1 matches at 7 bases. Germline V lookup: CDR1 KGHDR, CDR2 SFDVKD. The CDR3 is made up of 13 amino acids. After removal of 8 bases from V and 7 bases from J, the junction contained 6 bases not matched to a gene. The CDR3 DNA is TGTGCCACCACCGACAGGGTCGGCGGGGAGCTGTTTTTT. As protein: CATTDRVGGELFF.

As DNA, the CDR3 is TGTGCCAGCAGTTACTCGACGGCTAGCGGGACGGGGGCCCAGTACTTC. The encoded protein is CASSYSTASGTGAQYF. This sequence joins TRBV6-6 and TRBJ2-5, with 9 bases identical to TRBD2. CDR3 length: 16 amino acids. The ends lost 0 bases at V and 9 bases at J; junction bases unmatched: 11. The V gene's germline CDR1 is MNHNY and CDR2 SVGAGI (reference sequence).

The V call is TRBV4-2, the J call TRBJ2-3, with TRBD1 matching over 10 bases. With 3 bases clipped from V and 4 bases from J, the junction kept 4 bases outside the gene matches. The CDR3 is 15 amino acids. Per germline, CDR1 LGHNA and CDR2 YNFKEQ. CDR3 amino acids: CASSQGQGLADTQYF. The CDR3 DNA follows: TGTGCCAGCAGCCAGGGACAGGGGCTGGCAGATACGCAGTATTTT.

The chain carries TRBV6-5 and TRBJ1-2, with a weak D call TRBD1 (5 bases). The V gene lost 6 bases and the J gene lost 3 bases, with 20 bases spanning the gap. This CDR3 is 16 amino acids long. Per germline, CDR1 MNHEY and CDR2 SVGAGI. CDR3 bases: TGTGCCAGCAGAGCTGGTGGCGGGGGTAAAGACTATGGCTACACCTTC. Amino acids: CASRAGGGGKDYGYTF.

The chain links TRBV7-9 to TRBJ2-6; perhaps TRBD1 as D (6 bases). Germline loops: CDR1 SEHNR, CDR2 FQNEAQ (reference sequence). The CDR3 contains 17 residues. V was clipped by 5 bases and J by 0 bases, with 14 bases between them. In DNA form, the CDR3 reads TGTGCCAGCAGCCCAGTAACAGGGACCTCTGGGGCCAACGTCCTGACTTTC. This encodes CASSPVTGTSGANVLTF.

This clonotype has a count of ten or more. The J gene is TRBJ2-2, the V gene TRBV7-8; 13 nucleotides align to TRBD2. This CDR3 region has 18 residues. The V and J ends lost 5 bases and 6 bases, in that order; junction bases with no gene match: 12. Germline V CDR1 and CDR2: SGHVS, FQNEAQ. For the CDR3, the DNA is TGTGCCAGCAGCCTCCGGACTAGCGGGAGTTTAGATGCCGGGGAGCTGTTTTTT. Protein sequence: CASSLRTSGSLDAGELFF.

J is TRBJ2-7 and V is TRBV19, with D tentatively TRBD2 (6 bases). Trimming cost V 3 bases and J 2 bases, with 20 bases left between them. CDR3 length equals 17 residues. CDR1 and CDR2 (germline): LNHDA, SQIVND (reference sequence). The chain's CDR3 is CASSITWAGTRAYEQYF. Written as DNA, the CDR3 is TGTGCCAGTAGTATCACCTGGGCCGGGACTCGAGCCTACGAGCAGTACTTC.

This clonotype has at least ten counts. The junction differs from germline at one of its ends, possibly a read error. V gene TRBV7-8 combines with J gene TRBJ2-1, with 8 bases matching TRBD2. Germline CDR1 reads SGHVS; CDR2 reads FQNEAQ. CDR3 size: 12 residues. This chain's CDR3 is CASSQSREVELF. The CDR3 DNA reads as TGTGCCAGCAGCCAGTCGCGGGAGGTTGAGCTCTTC.

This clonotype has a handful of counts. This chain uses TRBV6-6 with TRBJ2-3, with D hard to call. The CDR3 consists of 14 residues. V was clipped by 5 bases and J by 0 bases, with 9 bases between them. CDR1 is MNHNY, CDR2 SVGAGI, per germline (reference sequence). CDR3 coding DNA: TGTGCCAGCAGTCAAATAGCTAGCACAGATACGCAGTATTTT. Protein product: CASSQIASTDTQYF.

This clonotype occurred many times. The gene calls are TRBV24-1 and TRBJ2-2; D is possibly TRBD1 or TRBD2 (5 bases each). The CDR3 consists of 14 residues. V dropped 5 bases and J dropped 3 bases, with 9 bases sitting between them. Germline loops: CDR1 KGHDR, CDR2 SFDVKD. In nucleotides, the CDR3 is TGTGCCACCAGTGGACAGAGGGACACCGGGGAGCTGTTTTTT. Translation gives CATSGQRDTGELFF.

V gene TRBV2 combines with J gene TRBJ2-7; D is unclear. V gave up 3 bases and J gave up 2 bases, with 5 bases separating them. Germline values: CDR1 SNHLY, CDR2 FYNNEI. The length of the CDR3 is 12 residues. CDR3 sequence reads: CASSDGTYEQYF. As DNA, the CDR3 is TGTGCCAGCAGTGACGGCACCTACGAGCAGTACTTC.

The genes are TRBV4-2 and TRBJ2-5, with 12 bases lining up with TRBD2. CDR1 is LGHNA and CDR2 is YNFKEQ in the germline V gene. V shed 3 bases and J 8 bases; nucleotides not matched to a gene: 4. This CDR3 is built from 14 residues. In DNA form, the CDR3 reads TGTGCCAGCAGCCATGAGACTAGCGGGAGCACCCAGTACTTC. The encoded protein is CASSHETSGSTQYF.

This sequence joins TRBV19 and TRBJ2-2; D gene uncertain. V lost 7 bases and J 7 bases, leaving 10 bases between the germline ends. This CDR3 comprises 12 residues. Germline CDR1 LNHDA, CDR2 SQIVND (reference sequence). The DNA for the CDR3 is TGTGCCAGTAAAATCGTCGGCGGGGAGCTGTTTTTT. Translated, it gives CASKIVGGELFF. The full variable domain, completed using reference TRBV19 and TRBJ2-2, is DGGITQSPKYLFRKEGQNVTLSCEQNLNHDAMYWYRQDPGQGLRLIYYSQIVNDFQKGDIAEGYSVSREKKESFPLTVTSAQKNPTAFYLCASKIVGGELFFGEGSRLTVL.

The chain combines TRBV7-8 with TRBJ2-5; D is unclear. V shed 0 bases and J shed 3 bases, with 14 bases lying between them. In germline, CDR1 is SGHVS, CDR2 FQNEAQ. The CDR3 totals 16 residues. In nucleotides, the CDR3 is TGTGCCAGCAGCTTAGCCCCCAACAAGGGCGAAGAGACCCAGTACTTC. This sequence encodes CASSLAPNKGEETQYF.

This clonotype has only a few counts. DNA of the CDR3: TGCGCCAGCAGCTTGGACGGCCGCGAGCAGTACTTC. It specifies CASSLDGREQYF. V gene TRBV5-1 combines with J gene TRBJ2-7; unclear D gene. The CDR3 is 12 residues long. Deletions cut 0 bases from V and 6 bases from J, with 7 bases between. The germline V gene encodes CDR1 SGHRS and CDR2 YFSETQ.

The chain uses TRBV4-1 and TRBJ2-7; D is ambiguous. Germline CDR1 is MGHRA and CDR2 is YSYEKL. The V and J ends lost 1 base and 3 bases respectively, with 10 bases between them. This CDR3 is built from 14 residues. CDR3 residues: CASSQGKGGYEQYF. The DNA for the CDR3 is TGCGCCAGCAGCCAAGGAAAGGGTGGCTACGAGCAGTACTTC.

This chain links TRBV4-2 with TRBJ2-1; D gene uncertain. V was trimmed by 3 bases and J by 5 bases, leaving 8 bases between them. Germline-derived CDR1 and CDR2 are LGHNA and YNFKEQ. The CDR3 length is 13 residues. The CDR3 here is CASSHSADNEQFF. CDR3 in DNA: TGTGCCAGCAGCCATTCTGCAGACAATGAGCAGTTCTTC.

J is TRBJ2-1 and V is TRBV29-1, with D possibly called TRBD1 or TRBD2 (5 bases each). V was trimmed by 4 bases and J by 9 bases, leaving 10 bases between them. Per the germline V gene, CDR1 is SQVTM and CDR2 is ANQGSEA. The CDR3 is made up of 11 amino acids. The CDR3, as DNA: TGCAGCGTTGCACAGGACTTTGAGCAGTTCTTC. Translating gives CSVAQDFEQFF.

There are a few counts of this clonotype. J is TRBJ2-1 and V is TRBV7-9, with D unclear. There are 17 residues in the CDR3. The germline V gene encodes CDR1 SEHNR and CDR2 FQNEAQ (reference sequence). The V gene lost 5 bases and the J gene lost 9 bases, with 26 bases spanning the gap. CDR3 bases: TGTGCCAGCAGCACCCCCGGCGCGTCTGAGTGGGTTGGTGAGCAGTTCTTC. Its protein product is CASSTPGASEWVGEQFF. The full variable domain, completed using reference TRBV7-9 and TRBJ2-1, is DTGVSQNPRHKITKRGQNVTFRCDPISEHNRLYWYRQTLGQGPEFLTYFQNEAQLEKSRLLSDRFSAERPKGSFSTLEIQRTEQGDSAMYLCASSTPGASEWVGEQFFGPGTRLTVL.

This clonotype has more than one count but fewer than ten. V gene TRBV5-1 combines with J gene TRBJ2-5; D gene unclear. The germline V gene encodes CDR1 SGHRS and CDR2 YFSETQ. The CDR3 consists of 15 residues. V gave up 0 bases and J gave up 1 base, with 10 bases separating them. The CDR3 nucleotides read TGCGCCAGCAGCTTGGCCCCAGGTTCCCAAGAGACCCAGTACTTC. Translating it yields CASSLAPGSQETQYF. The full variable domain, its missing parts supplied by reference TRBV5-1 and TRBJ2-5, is KAGVTQTPRYLIKTRGQQVTLSCSPISGHRSVSWYQQTPGQGLQFLFEYFSETQRNKGNFPGRFSGRQFSNSRSEMNVSTLELGDSALYLCASSLAPGSQETQYFGPGTRLLVL.

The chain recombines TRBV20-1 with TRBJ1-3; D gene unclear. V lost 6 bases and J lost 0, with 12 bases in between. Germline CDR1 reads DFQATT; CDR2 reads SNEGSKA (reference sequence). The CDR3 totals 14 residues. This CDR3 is CSALRVGSGNTIYF. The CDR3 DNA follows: TGCAGTGCCCTAAGGGTGGGCTCTGGAAACACCATATATTTT.

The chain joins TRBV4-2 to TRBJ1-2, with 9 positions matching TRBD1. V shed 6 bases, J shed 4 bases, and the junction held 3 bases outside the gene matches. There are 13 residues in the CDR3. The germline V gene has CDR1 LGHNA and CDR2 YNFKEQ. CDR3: CASRTGGTYGYTF. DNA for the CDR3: TGTGCCAGCAGGACAGGGGGTACCTATGGCTACACCTTC.

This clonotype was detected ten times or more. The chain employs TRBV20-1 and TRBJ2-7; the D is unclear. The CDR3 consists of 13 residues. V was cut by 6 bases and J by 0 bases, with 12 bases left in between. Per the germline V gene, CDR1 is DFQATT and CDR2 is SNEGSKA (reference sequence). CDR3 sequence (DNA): TGCAGTGCCGACGGAACCCTCTCCTACGAGCAGTACTTC. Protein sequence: CSADGTLSYEQYF.

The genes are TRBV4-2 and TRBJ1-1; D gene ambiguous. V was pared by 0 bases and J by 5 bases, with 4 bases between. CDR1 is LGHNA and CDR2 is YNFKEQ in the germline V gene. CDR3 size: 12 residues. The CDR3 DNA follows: TGTGCCAGCAGCCAAGAGAGTACTGAAGCTTTCTTT. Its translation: CASSQESTEAFF.

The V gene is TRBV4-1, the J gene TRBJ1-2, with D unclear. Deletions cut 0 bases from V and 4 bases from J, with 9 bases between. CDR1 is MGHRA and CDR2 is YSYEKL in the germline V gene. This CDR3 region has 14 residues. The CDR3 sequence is CASSQEQGSYGYTF. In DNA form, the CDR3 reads TGCGCCAGCAGCCAAGAACAAGGCAGCTATGGCTACACCTTC.